These 3 T cell receptor beta chains came from one sample sequenced in a study of cytomegalovirus exposure and HLA in healthy donors. The study ran its PCR with 60 Vbeta and 13 Jbeta primers. Generated by immunoSEQ multiplex PCR, the TCRdb table keeps only in-frame clones and is missing some. The sample consists of 100,000 to 150,000 clones, roughly 68% of them appearing once. The sequencing sample was made of PBMCs. These receptors came from a woman aged 50 to 60 in good health and CMV-seropositive.

This chain links TRBV2 with TRBJ2-5; 12 nucleotides match TRBD2. The CDR3 spans 13 residues. Germline V gene sequence: CDR1 SNHLY, CDR2 FYNNEI. The trim removed 9 bases at V and 9 bases at J, leaving 8 bases unmatched. This chain's CDR3 is CARGTSGSRAQYF. The CDR3 DNA sequence: TGTGCCAGGGGGACTAGCGGGTCCCGGGCCCAGTACTTC.

For this clone: One end of the junction is discordant with germline, which a read error may explain. V and J are TRBV19 and TRBJ1-1; D possibly corresponds to TRBD1 (5 bases). The CDR3 has 13 amino acids. Germline lookup yields CDR1 LNHDA and CDR2 SQIVND (reference sequence). The CDR3 loop reads CASSRRQNAEAFF. The CDR3 coding sequence is TGTGCCAGTAGTAGACGACAGAACGCTGAAGCTTTCTTT.

This chain joins TRBV29-1 and TRBJ2-2; 8 nucleotides align to TRBD1. J lost 2 bases, V lost 5 bases, and 7 bases had no gene match. CDR1 is SQVTM, CDR2 ANQGSEA, per germline. There are 15 residues in the CDR3. The CDR3 nucleotides read TGCAGCGTTCGATTGGGACAGGTTAACACCGGGGAGCTGTTTTTT. Its translation is CSVRLGQVNTGELFF.